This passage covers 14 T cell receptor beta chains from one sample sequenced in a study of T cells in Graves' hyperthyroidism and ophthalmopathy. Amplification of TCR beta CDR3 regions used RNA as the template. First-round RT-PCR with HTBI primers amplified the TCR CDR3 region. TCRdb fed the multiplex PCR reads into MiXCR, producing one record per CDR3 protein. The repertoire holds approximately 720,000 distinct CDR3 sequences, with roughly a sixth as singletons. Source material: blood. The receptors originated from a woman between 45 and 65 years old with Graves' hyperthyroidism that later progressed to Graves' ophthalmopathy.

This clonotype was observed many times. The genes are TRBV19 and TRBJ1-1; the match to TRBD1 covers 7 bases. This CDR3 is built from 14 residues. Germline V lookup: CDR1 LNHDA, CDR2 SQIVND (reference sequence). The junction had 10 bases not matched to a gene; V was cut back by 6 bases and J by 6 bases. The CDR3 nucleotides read TGTGCCAGTAGGACAGGGCGGTCGAATCCTGAAGCTTTCTTT. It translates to CASRTGRSNPEAFF.

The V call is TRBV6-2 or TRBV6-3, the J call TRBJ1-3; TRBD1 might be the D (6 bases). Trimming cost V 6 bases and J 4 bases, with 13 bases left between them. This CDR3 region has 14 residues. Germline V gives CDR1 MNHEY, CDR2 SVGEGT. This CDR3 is CASREGGQGNTIYF. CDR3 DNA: TGTGCCAGCAGGGAGGGGGGGCAAGGAAACACCATATATTTT.

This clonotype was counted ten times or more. CDR3 nucleotides: TGTGCCAGCAGCCCGCCGGGACTAGGAACCTACAATGAGCAGTTCTTC. Translating gives CASSPPGLGTYNEQFF. V usage is TRBV3-1 and J usage is TRBJ2-1; 8 nucleotides agree with TRBD2. The CDR3 totals 16 residues. Trimming cost V 4 bases and J 2 bases; bases outside gene matches: 7. Germline CDR1 reads LGHDT; CDR2 reads YNNKEL (reference sequence).

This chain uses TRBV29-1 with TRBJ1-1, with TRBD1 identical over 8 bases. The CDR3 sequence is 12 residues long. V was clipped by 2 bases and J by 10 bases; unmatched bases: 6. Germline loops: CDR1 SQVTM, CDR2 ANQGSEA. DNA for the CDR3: TGCAGCGTTGAATTATCAGGGGGCAGAGCTTTCTTT. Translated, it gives CSVELSGGRAFF.

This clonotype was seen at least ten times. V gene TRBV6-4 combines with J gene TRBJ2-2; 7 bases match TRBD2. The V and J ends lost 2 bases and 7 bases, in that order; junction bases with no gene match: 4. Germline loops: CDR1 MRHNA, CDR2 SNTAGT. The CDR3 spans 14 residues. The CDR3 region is CASSDSGTGGELFF. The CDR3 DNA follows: TGTGCCAGCAGTGACAGCGGGACGGGCGGGGAGCTGTTTTTT.

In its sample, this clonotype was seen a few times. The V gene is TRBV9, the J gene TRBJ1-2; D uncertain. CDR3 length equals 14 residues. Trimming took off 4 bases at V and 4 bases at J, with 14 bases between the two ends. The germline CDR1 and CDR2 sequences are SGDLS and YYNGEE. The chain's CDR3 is CASSTPGAAYGYTF. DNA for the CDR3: TGTGCCAGCAGCACCCCAGGTGCCGCCTATGGCTACACCTTC.

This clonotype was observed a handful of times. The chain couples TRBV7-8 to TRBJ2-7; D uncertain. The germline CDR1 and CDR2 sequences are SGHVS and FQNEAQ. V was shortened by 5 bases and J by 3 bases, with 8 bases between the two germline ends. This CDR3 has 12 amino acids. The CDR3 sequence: CASSTDNYEQYF. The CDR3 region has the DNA TGTGCCAGCAGCACAGACAACTACGAGCAGTACTTC.

The CDR3, as DNA: TGCAGTGCTAGAGTTCCCGGGGAAAGGACCATATATTTT. This gives the protein CSARVPGERTIYF. V is TRBV20-1 and J is TRBJ1-3; D gene uncertain. V was pared by 1 base and J by 10 bases, with 14 bases between. The CDR3 length is 13 residues. Looked up from germline, CDR1 is DFQATT and CDR2 is SNEGSKA (reference sequence).

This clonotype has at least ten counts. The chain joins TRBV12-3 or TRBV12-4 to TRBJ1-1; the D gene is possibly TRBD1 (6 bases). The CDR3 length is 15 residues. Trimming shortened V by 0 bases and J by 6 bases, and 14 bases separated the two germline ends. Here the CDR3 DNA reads TGTGCCAGCAGTTTAGCGGGCGGACAGTGGGCTGAAGCTTTCTTT. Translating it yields CASSLAGGQWAEAFF.

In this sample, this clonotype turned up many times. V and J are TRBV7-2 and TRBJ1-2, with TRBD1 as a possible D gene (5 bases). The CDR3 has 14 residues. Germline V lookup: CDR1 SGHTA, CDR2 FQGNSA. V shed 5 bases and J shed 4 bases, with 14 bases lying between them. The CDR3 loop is CASSPREGPYGYTF. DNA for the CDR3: TGTGCCAGCAGCCCCCGGGAGGGACCCTATGGCTACACCTTC.

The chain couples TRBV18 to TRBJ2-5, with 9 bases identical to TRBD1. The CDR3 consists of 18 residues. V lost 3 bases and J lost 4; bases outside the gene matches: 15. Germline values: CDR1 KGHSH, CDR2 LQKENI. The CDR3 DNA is TGTGCCAGCTCACCGATCGGCGGTACACAGGGGGCAGGAGAGACCCAGTACTTC. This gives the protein CASSPIGGTQGAGETQYF.

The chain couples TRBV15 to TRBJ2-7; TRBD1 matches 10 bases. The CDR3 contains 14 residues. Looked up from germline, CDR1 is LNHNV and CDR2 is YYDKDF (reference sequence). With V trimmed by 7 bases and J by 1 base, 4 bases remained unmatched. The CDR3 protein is CATTLDRGSYEQYF. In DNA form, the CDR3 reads TGTGCCACCACCCTGGACAGGGGGTCCTACGAGCAGTACTTC.

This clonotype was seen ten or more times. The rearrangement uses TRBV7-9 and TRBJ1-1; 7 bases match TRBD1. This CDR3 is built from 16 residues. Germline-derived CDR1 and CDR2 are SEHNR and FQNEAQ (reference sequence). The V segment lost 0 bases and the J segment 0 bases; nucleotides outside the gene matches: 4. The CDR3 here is CASSLAPGQVNTEAFF. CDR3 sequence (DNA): TGTGCCAGCAGCTTAGCGCCTGGACAGGTGAACACTGAAGCTTTCTTT.

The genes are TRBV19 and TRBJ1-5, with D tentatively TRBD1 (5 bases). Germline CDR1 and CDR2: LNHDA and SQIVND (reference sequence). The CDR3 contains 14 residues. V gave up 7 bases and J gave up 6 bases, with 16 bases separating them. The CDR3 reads CASTPQGLGQPQHF. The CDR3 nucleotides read TGTGCCAGTACTCCCCAGGGTTTAGGTCAGCCCCAGCATTTT.